These 27 T cell receptor beta chains came from one sample sequenced in a study of control samples from healthy donors and cancer patients. Libraries were prepared by immunoSEQ multiplex PCR; TCRdb keeps only in-frame clonotypes and omits some of them. The data hold approximately 150,000 clones, with around 90% observed a single time. Sequencing was done on a sample of blood. All receptors derive from a young man in good health.

This chain links TRBV7-9 with TRBJ2-2, with 8 positions matching TRBD2. J was trimmed by 4 bases and V by 2 bases; bases with no gene match: 9. The germline V gene has CDR1 SEHNR and CDR2 FQNEAQ (reference sequence). This CDR3 is built from 17 residues. CDR3 nucleotide sequence: TGTGCCAGCAGCTTATTCGGTAGCGGGATCCTCACCGGGGAGCTGTTTTTT. Protein: CASSLFGSGILTGELFF.

The CDR3 sequence: CASSRDPDSTGELFF. Written as DNA, the CDR3 is TGTGCCAGCAGCCGGGACCCTGATTCCACCGGGGAGCTGTTTTTT. The chain employs TRBV6-5 and TRBJ2-2; D is perhaps TRBD1 or TRBD2 (5 bases each). From germline, CDR1 is MNHEY and CDR2 SVGAGI. The length of the CDR3 is 15 residues. Trimming cost V 6 bases and J 4 bases, with 15 bases left between them.

The chain links TRBV6-4 to TRBJ2-1; no definite D call. Germline loops: CDR1 MRHNA, CDR2 SNTAGT. V lost 0 bases to trimming and J lost 0 bases, with 9 bases between them. The CDR3 spans 16 residues. Here the CDR3 reads CASSDSGSSSYNEQFF. The CDR3 nucleotides read TGTGCCAGCAGTGACTCGGGGTCCAGCTCCTACAATGAGCAGTTCTTC.

J is TRBJ2-7 and V is TRBV9, with D unresolved. This CDR3 is 14 amino acids long. V dropped 0 bases and J dropped 0 bases, with 7 bases sitting between them. In germline, CDR1 is SGDLS, CDR2 YYNGEE. The CDR3 here is CASSVVDTSYEQYF. CDR3 DNA: TGTGCCAGCAGCGTAGTCGACACCTCCTACGAGCAGTACTTC.

This clone was picked up a small number of times. The chain uses TRBV6-4 and TRBJ2-2; D remains ambiguous. Trimming left V 0 bases short and J 4 bases short, with 3 bases between. The CDR3 contains 13 residues. Germline V gene data show CDR1 as MRHNA and CDR2 as SNTAGT. CDR3 nucleotide sequence: TGTGCCAGCAGTGACTCTAGCACCGGGGAGCTGTTTTTT. Residues: CASSDSSTGELFF.

For this clone: Mismatch with germline at one junction end may stem from a read error. V usage is TRBV7-2 and J usage is TRBJ1-1; 8 bases line up with TRBD1. CDR1 SGHTA and CDR2 FQGNSA come from the germline V gene. The CDR3 spans 16 residues. CDR3 protein: CASNLGTTGGDTEAFF. In DNA form, the CDR3 reads TGTGCCAGCAACTTAGGTACAACAGGGGGAGACACTGAAGCTTTCTTT.

The chain links TRBV24-1 to TRBJ2-5; 7 bases agree with TRBD1. Unmatched junction bases numbered 10, after V lost 10 bases and J lost 0 bases. From germline, CDR1 is KGHDR and CDR2 SFDVKD. This CDR3 is built from 15 residues. The CDR3 DNA sequence: TGTGCCACATCGGAGACAGGGAACTACCAAGAGACCCAGTACTTC. This gives the protein CATSETGNYQETQYF.

This clone was detected once. The rearrangement links TRBV2 to TRBJ1-1, with 11 bases fitting TRBD1. CDR3 length: 14 amino acids. The V and J ends lost 6 bases and 4 bases, in that order; junction bases with no gene match: 4. The germline V gene has CDR1 SNHLY and CDR2 FYNNEI. In DNA form, the CDR3 reads TGTGCCAGCAGGGACAGGGGGCTCGGCACTGAAGCTTTCTTT. Its protein product is CASRDRGLGTEAFF.

The V gene is TRBV6-2 or TRBV6-3, the J gene TRBJ2-7; maybe TRBD1 (6 bases). Deletions cut 6 bases from V and 7 bases from J, with 22 bases between. Germline CDR1 reads MNHEY; CDR2 reads SVGEGT. This CDR3 comprises 15 residues. The CDR3 loop reads CASSLLDSAMTEQYF. CDR3 coding DNA: TGTGCCAGCAGCCTACTGGACAGTGCAATGACAGAGCAGTACTTC.

This clone has more than one count but fewer than ten. The chain combines TRBV6-5 with TRBJ2-7; 7 bases match TRBD1. This CDR3 comprises 12 residues. Germline trimming cut 2 bases from V and 9 bases from J; bases unmatched to any gene: 4. Germline-derived CDR1 and CDR2 are MNHEY and SVGAGI. CDR3 nucleotide sequence: TGTGCCAGCAGTTACCCCTCAGGGGGGCAGTACTTC. This sequence encodes CASSYPSGGQYF.

The chain has TRBV5-6 and TRBJ2-7; D may be TRBD2 (6 bases). The CDR3 is made up of 15 amino acids. V lost 3 bases to trimming and J lost 0 bases, with 13 bases between them. Germline CDR1 is SGHDT and CDR2 is YYEEEE. This CDR3 reads CASSSLGEASYEQYF. The CDR3 nucleotides are TGTGCCAGCAGCTCCCTCGGGGAGGCCTCCTACGAGCAGTACTTC.

Here the CDR3 DNA reads TGTGCCAGCAGTTTAGACCTGCCTTCTGAAGCTTTCTTT. Translating it yields CASSLDLPSEAFF. This chain connects TRBV12-3 or TRBV12-4 to TRBJ1-1; D is undetermined. Trimming cost V 1 base and J 6 bases, with 9 bases left between them. This CDR3 is built from 13 residues.

The CDR3 sequence: CASSPSRRGEKLFF. The CDR3 region has the DNA TGTGCCAGCAGCCCAAGTCGGCGTGGTGAAAAACTGTTTTTT. The chain is built from TRBV7-9 and TRBJ1-4; D remains unclear. This CDR3 is 14 amino acids long. CDR1 SEHNR and CDR2 FQNEAQ come from the germline V gene (reference sequence). V lost 5 bases, J lost 7 bases, and 14 bases lay in between.

This chain links TRBV24-1 with TRBJ2-7, with 10 bases that match TRBD1. V lost 3 bases to trimming and J lost 6 bases; unmatched junction nucleotides: 4. Germline CDR1 reads KGHDR; CDR2 reads SFDVKD. The length of the CDR3 is 14 residues. The CDR3 DNA is TGTGCCACCAGTGATGTGGGACAGGGGAGCGAGCAGTACTTC. Translating gives CATSDVGQGSEQYF.

This clone was observed a handful of times. CDR3 region: CASSPRGGTGELFF. As DNA, the CDR3 is TGTGCCAGCAGCCCCCGGGGGGGCACCGGGGAGCTGTTTTTT. The chain carries TRBV5-4 and TRBJ2-2; 8 positions agree with TRBD2. Germline V gene lookup returns CDR1 SGHNT and CDR2 YYREEE (reference sequence). The CDR3 runs to 14 residues. Trimming cost V 4 bases and J 4 bases; bases outside gene matches: 3.

This clone was observed a single time. The V and J genes are TRBV7-3 and TRBJ1-2, with TRBD1 matching over 8 bases. The germline CDR1 and CDR2 sequences are SGHTA and FQGTGA. V lost 7 bases, J lost 3 bases, and 10 bases stayed unmatched. This CDR3 comprises 15 residues. The CDR3 DNA is TGTGCCAGCATCCAATTCCCGGGACAGGACTATGGCTACACCTTC. Translating gives CASIQFPGQDYGYTF.

The chain links TRBV28 to TRBJ2-7; perhaps D is TRBD1 or TRBD2 (5 bases each). The CDR3 consists of 14 residues. Germline CDR1 MDHEN, CDR2 SYDVKM. Trimming stripped 5 bases from V and 3 bases from J, with 14 bases between. Written as DNA, the CDR3 is TGTGCCAGCAGTCCGATCGGGGCGAACTACGAGCAGTACTTC. It translates to CASSPIGANYEQYF.

This clone was seen more than once but under ten times. The chain is built from TRBV6-4 and TRBJ2-2, with D possibly called TRBD1 or TRBD2 (5 bases each). Deletions cut 4 bases from V and 2 bases from J, with 5 bases between. The CDR3 length is 13 residues. Germline V lookup: CDR1 MRHNA, CDR2 SNTAGT. CDR3 in DNA: TGTGCCAGCAGTGGGGACAACACCGGGGAGCTGTTTTTT. Translating gives CASSGDNTGELFF.

Note on this clone: Other DNA sequences in this sample translate to the same CDR3. The chain joins TRBV30 to TRBJ2-5; unclear D gene. The V gene's germline CDR1 is GTSNPN and CDR2 SVGIG (reference sequence). The CDR3 covers 14 residues. V was cut by 0 bases and J by 1 base, with 9 bases left in between. The CDR3 nucleotides read TGTGCCTGGAGTGTAGGTAGCCGCCAAGAGACCCAGTACTTC. It specifies CAWSVGSRQETQYF.

The chain employs TRBV24-1 and TRBJ2-5; 7 positions agree with TRBD1. The V gene end was trimmed by 7 bases and the J gene end by 0 bases; junction bases not matched to a gene: 10. The CDR3 is 16 residues long. CDR1 KGHDR and CDR2 SFDVKD come from the germline V gene. CDR3 residues: CATSHPSRGYQETQYF. CDR3 coding DNA: TGTGCCACCAGCCACCCCTCCAGGGGGTACCAAGAGACCCAGTACTTC.

The chain employs TRBV3-1 (or the pseudogene TRBV3-2) and TRBJ2-7, with 11 bases that match TRBD1. This CDR3 is 15 amino acids long. Trimming took 2 bases from V and 6 from J; bases not matched to a gene: 6. CDR1 is LGHDT, CDR2 YNNKEL, per germline (reference sequence). CDR3 in amino acids: CASSQKVGTGGEQYF. The DNA for the CDR3 is TGTGCCAGCAGCCAAAAGGTGGGGACAGGGGGCGAGCAGTACTTC.

V usage is TRBV9 and J usage is TRBJ2-5; 8 bases align to TRBD2. The germline V gene has CDR1 SGDLS and CDR2 YYNGEE. The CDR3 covers 14 residues. Unmatched junction bases numbered 3, after V lost 0 bases and J lost 5 bases. DNA for the CDR3: TGTGCCAGCAGCGTAGGGGGCGGGGGGGAGACCCAGTACTTC. As protein: CASSVGGGGETQYF. The variable domain in full, completed from reference TRBV9 and TRBJ2-5, reads DSGVTQTPKHLITATGQRVTLRCSPRSGDLSVYWYQQSLDQGLQFLIQYYNGEERAKGNILERFSAQQFPDLHSELNLSSLELGDSALYFCASSVGGGGETQYFGPGTRLLVL.

The chain employs TRBV7-3 and TRBJ2-3; D not certain. The CDR3 runs 15 residues. Germline V gene sequence: CDR1 SGHTA, CDR2 FQGTGA. The V end lost 5 bases, the J end lost 4 bases, and 16 bases lay between the germline ends. CDR3: CASSAGGSAPDTQYF. In nucleotides, the CDR3 is TGTGCCAGCAGCGCCGGTGGCTCCGCCCCAGATACGCAGTATTTT.

There are a few counts of this clone. The V gene is TRBV29-1, the J gene TRBJ1-2; 7 nucleotides agree with TRBD1. The V gene's germline CDR1 is SQVTM and CDR2 ANQGSEA. Trimming removed 6 bases from V and 7 bases from J; junction bases left unmatched: 14. CDR3 size: 14 residues. CDR3: CSVQRDREYGGYTF. In nucleotides, the CDR3 is TGCAGCGTGCAACGGGACAGAGAGTATGGTGGCTACACCTTC.

The genes are TRBV5-1 and TRBJ1-2, with D possibly matching TRBD1 (5 bases). This CDR3 has 13 residues. Germline V gene data show CDR1 as SGHRS and CDR2 as YFSETQ. The V gene lost 2 bases and the J gene lost 6 bases, with 11 bases spanning the gap. The CDR3 sequence is CASSFPGRHGYTF. The CDR3 region has the DNA TGCGCCAGCAGCTTTCCAGGGCGACATGGCTACACCTTC.

This clone was picked up a small number of times. The chain recombines TRBV7-2 with TRBJ1-4; 9 bases line up with TRBD1. V shed 1 base and J 8 bases; nucleotides not matched to a gene: 5. The CDR3 loop spans 15 amino acids. The germline V gene encodes CDR1 SGHTA and CDR2 FQGNSA. The CDR3 bases are TGTGCCAGCAGCTTAGGGGACAGGGAGGGGGAAAAACTGTTTTTT. Residues: CASSLGDREGEKLFF.

This chain uses TRBV11-3 with TRBJ2-5, with D possibly TRBD1 on 6 matching bases. Trimming shortened V by 5 bases and J by 5 bases, and 21 bases separated the two germline ends. Germline V lookup: CDR1 SGHNT, CDR2 YENEEA. This CDR3 comprises 16 residues. The CDR3 loop is CASSHGQNHFPETQYF. The DNA of the CDR3 is TGTGCCAGCAGCCACGGACAGAACCACTTCCCGGAGACCCAGTACTTC.